This entry lists 29 T cell receptor beta chains sequenced from one sample in a study of T cell changes during pregnancy in multiple sclerosis (dated by TCRdb to between 2017 and 2020). Receptors were amplified or captured by the immunoSEQ multiplex PCR assay. TCRdb took this table from immuneACCESS and kept in-frame rearrangements with V and J called. Such tables lack part of the clones; where checked against another copy, unresolved V genes explain under half of the gap, and the rest is unexplained. The sample data list tens of thousands of clones, and 94% of these were observed just once. The biggest ten clones account for around 0.84% of the sample. Sequencing used peripheral blood, obtained in the third trimester of pregnancy. The receptor set was obtained from a female donor with multiple sclerosis, enrolled in a pregnancy study.

The chain carries TRBV28 and TRBJ1-5, with TRBD1 as a possible D gene (6 bases). CDR3 length: 15 amino acids. V was shortened by 5 bases and J by 5 bases, with 16 bases between the two germline ends. The germline V gene encodes CDR1 MDHEN and CDR2 SYDVKM. In nucleotides, the CDR3 is TGTGCCAGCAGTACTCGGCAGGGGTGGTATCAGCCCCAGCATTTT. It specifies CASSTRQGWYQPQHF.

The CDR3, as DNA: TGCAGCGCCCTTAGGGGACAGGGCGGCGAGCAGTACTTC. Translation: CSALRGQGGEQYF. This chain uses TRBV29-1 with TRBJ2-7; TRBD1 aligns across 9 bases. The ends lost 7 bases at V and 6 bases at J; junction bases unmatched: 10. The CDR3 runs to 13 residues. CDR1 and CDR2 (germline): SQVTM, ANQGSEA.

The chain combines TRBV10-3 with TRBJ2-3; possible D gene TRBD2, 5 bases. The V gene's germline CDR1 is ENHRY and CDR2 SYGVKD. With 10 bases removed from V and 3 bases from J, the gap between germline ends came to 8 bases. There are 11 residues in the CDR3. CDR3 nucleotide sequence: TGTGCCACCCTAGCAACAGATACGCAGTATTTT. It translates to CATLATDTQYF.

The chain recombines TRBV5-4 with TRBJ2-2; 13 bases match TRBD2. The CDR3 is made up of 17 amino acids. Germline CDR1 SGHNT, CDR2 YYREEE (reference sequence). V dropped 0 bases and J dropped 5; count of bases not matched to a gene: 4. This chain's CDR3 is CASSLGLAGGGTGELFF. The CDR3, as DNA: TGTGCCAGCAGCTTGGGACTAGCGGGAGGCGGGACCGGGGAGCTGTTTTTT.

The genes are TRBV11-2 and TRBJ2-1, with D maybe TRBD2 (6 bases). The V gene lost 8 bases and the J gene lost 7 bases, with 21 bases spanning the gap. Germline V gene sequence: CDR1 SGHAT, CDR2 FQNNGV. The CDR3 is made up of 15 amino acids. CDR3 residues: CASAYRDFEGNEQFF. For the CDR3, the DNA is TGTGCCAGCGCGTACCGGGACTTCGAGGGAAATGAGCAGTTCTTC.

The rearrangement joins TRBV18 to TRBJ2-5, with TRBD2 as a possible D gene (6 bases). Per germline, CDR1 KGHSH and CDR2 LQKENI. Trimming pared 6 bases from V and 5 bases from J, leaving 22 bases between. This CDR3 spans 16 amino acids. CDR3 sequence reads: CASSPGFLGAGETQYF. CDR3 coding DNA: TGTGCCAGCTCTCCTGGTTTCCTTGGCGCGGGGGAGACCCAGTACTTC.

The CDR3 reads CASSQAGEKLFF. CDR3 nucleotide sequence: TGTGCCAGCAGCCAGGCGGGTGAAAAACTGTTTTTT. The chain combines TRBV7-9 with TRBJ1-4; D uncertain. Trimming left V 5 bases short and J 7 bases short, with 8 bases between. This CDR3 comprises 12 residues. CDR1 is SEHNR and CDR2 is FQNEAQ in the germline V gene (reference sequence).

V usage is TRBV9 and J usage is TRBJ2-1, with D perhaps matching TRBD1 (6 bases). CDR1 and CDR2 from the germline V gene are SGDLS and YYNGEE. The CDR3 spans 13 residues. V lost 7 bases, J lost 5 bases, and 13 bases lay in between. In nucleotides, the CDR3 is TGTGCCAGCGATGGTCAGGGGCACAATGAGCAGTTCTTC. This sequence encodes CASDGQGHNEQFF.

The V and J genes are TRBV2 and TRBJ2-6; D possibly corresponds to TRBD1 (5 bases). The germline V gene has CDR1 SNHLY and CDR2 FYNNEI. The germline V and J ends were trimmed by 4 bases and 8 bases, with 12 bases remaining between them. The CDR3 spans 14 residues. The CDR3 loop reads CASSAPAGPNVLTF. The CDR3, as DNA: TGTGCCAGCAGTGCCCCGGCAGGGCCCAACGTCCTGACTTTC.

The V and J genes are TRBV18 and TRBJ2-1, with D perhaps TRBD2 (5 bases). The V end was cut by 3 bases, the J end by 0 bases, with 9 bases between. Germline-derived CDR1 and CDR2 are KGHSH and LQKENI. The CDR3 contains 15 residues. CDR3 DNA sequence: TGTGCCAGCTCACCGGTTAGCGTCTCCTACAATGAGCAGTTCTTC. This sequence encodes CASSPVSVSYNEQFF.

The chain couples TRBV4-1 to TRBJ1-4, with no clear D. The V and J ends lost 4 bases and 0 bases respectively, with 9 bases between them. Germline values: CDR1 MGHRA, CDR2 YSYEKL. This CDR3 has 15 residues. The CDR3 DNA sequence: TGCGCCAGCAGCCTATACGGTGCAACTAATGAAAAACTGTTTTTT. Protein: CASSLYGATNEKLFF.

CDR3 sequence: CASSVEQVNTEAFF. The CDR3 DNA reads TGTGCCAGCAGCGTAGAACAGGTGAACACTGAAGCTTTCTTT. The genes are TRBV9 and TRBJ1-1, with TRBD1 as a possible D gene (5 bases). V was shortened by 0 bases and J by 0 bases, with 6 bases between the two germline ends. This CDR3 has 14 amino acids. Germline loops: CDR1 SGDLS, CDR2 YYNGEE.

The rearrangement links TRBV11-2 to TRBJ2-7; D gene unclear. The V end was cut by 5 bases, the J end by 3 bases, with 8 bases between. The CDR3 consists of 12 residues. Germline V gene data show CDR1 as SGHAT and CDR2 as FQNNGV. The CDR3 DNA follows: TGTGCCAGCAGCCCGACAATCTACGAGCAGTACTTC. Translation gives CASSPTIYEQYF.

The chain is built from TRBV16 and TRBJ2-7, with a weak D call TRBD1 (7 bases). V was shortened by 4 bases and J by 3 bases, with 13 bases between the two germline ends. The V gene's germline CDR1 is KGHSY and CDR2 FQNENV. This CDR3 has 14 amino acids. CDR3 sequence (DNA): TGTGCCAGCAGCCGAATGCGGGACAGCTACGAGCAGTACTTC. It yields the protein CASSRMRDSYEQYF.

The chain recombines TRBV6-6 with TRBJ2-5, with 10 bases identical to TRBD2. The junction had 2 bases not matched to a gene; V was cut back by 6 bases and J by 1 base. This CDR3 has 14 residues. Germline-derived CDR1 and CDR2 are MNHNY and SVGAGI (reference sequence). The CDR3 region has the DNA TGTGCCAGCAGGGGACTAGCGTTCCAAGAGACCCAGTACTTC. It codes for CASRGLAFQETQYF.

This clone was detected only once. This rearrangement joins TRBV18 to TRBJ1-2; the D is unclear. This CDR3 comprises 14 residues. The germline CDR1 and CDR2 sequences are KGHSH and LQKENI. The germline V and J ends were trimmed by 3 bases and 4 bases, with 12 bases remaining between them. Here the CDR3 reads CASSPDTFIYGYTF. The CDR3 region has the DNA TGTGCCAGCTCACCCGACACCTTCATCTATGGCTACACCTTC.

This sequence joins TRBV12-5 and TRBJ2-4; 7 nucleotides agree with TRBD2. The germline V gene encodes CDR1 LGHNT and CDR2 FRNRAP. The ends lost 7 bases at V and 3 bases at J; junction bases unmatched: 3. The CDR3 is 13 amino acids. In DNA, the CDR3 is TGTGCTAGTGTCGGGACTAACAAAAACATTCAGTACTTC. Its protein is CASVGTNKNIQYF.

In its sample, this clone was seen once. The chain joins TRBV19 to TRBJ1-2; 7 bases are a match to TRBD1. Germline lookup yields CDR1 LNHDA and CDR2 SQIVND (reference sequence). Trimming took 5 bases from V and 3 from J; bases not matched to a gene: 0. This CDR3 contains 12 residues. The CDR3 nucleotides read TGTGCCAGTAGTGGACAGGACTATGGCTACACCTTC. Protein: CASSGQDYGYTF.

V usage is TRBV7-6 and J usage is TRBJ2-3; TRBD2 aligns across 10 bases. CDR3 length equals 15 residues. The J segment lost 3 bases and the V segment lost 1 base, leaving 1 base of the junction unmatched. Germline values: CDR1 SGHVS, CDR2 FNYEAQ. The CDR3: CASSLGTSGTDTQYF. The CDR3 coding sequence is TGTGCCAGCAGCTTAGGGACTAGCGGTACAGATACGCAGTATTTT.

This chain uses TRBV5-6 with TRBJ2-1; 15 bases are shared with TRBD2. This CDR3 is 14 amino acids long. The germline V gene encodes CDR1 SGHDT and CDR2 YYEEEE. Trimming removed 3 bases from V and 9 bases from J; junction bases left unmatched: 1. CDR3 nucleotide sequence: TGTGCCAGCAGCTGGGGACTAGCGGGAGGTGAGCAGTTCTTC. Translation: CASSWGLAGGEQFF.

This clone was observed once. The CDR3 region has the DNA TGCAGCGGACGGACAGGCGAAGGGACTGAAGCTTTCTTT. Translating gives CSGRTGEGTEAFF. This chain joins TRBV29-1 and TRBJ1-1; 7 positions match TRBD1. Germline V gene sequence: CDR1 SQVTM, CDR2 ANQGSEA. CDR3 length: 13 amino acids. Trimming cost V 7 bases and J 5 bases; bases outside gene matches: 10.

This CDR3 is CASSLVGTGFYYEQYF. The CDR3 bases are TGCGCCAGCAGCTTGGTTGGGACAGGTTTTTACTACGAGCAGTACTTC. The V call is TRBV5-1, the J call TRBJ2-7, with 8 bases fitting TRBD1. The V and J ends lost 0 bases and 3 bases, in that order; junction bases with no gene match: 8. The CDR3 has 16 amino acids. CDR1 is SGHRS and CDR2 is YFSETQ in the germline V gene. Using reference TRBV5-1 and TRBJ2-7 for the parts outside the CDR3, the full variable domain is KAGVTQTPRYLIKTRGQQVTLSCSPISGHRSVSWYQQTPGQGLQFLFEYFSETQRNKGNFPGRFSGRQFSNSRSEMNVSTLELGDSALYLCASSLVGTGFYYEQYFGPGTRLTVT.

This chain connects TRBV27 to TRBJ1-1; 9 nucleotides align to TRBD1. This CDR3 comprises 14 residues. Germline CDR1 and CDR2: MNHEY and SMNVEV (reference sequence). V was pared by 4 bases and J by 6 bases, with 6 bases of the junction left unmatched. The CDR3 nucleotides are TGTGCCAGCAGTTACCGCCGGGACAGGGCTGAAGCTTTCTTT. Amino acids: CASSYRRDRAEAFF.

This clone was detected only once. This chain joins TRBV14 and TRBJ2-7, with 13 positions matching TRBD2. This CDR3 is 16 amino acids long. The V segment lost 4 bases and the J segment 1 base; nucleotides outside the gene matches: 4. The germline CDR1 and CDR2 sequences are SGHDN and FVKESK. The CDR3 DNA follows: TGTGCCAGCAGCCTTCGGACTAGCGGGAGATCCTACGAGCAGTACTTC. Protein product: CASSLRTSGRSYEQYF. The whole variable domain, remainder taken from reference TRBV14 and TRBJ2-7, is EAGVTQFPSHSVIEKGQTVTLRCDPISGHDNLYWYRRVMGKEIKFLLHFVKESKQDESGMPNNRFLAERTGGTYSTLKVQPAELEDSGVYFCASSLRTSGRSYEQYFGPGTRLTVT.

The CDR3 sequence is CSVGGVSGRELYEQYF. Written as DNA, the CDR3 is TGCAGCGTTGGGGGCGTTAGCGGGAGGGAACTCTACGAGCAGTACTTC. V is TRBV29-1 and J is TRBJ2-7; TRBD2 matches at 11 bases. CDR1 and CDR2 from the germline V gene are SQVTM and ANQGSEA. Germline trimming cut 4 bases from V and 3 bases from J; bases unmatched to any gene: 11. This CDR3 has 16 residues.

The CDR3 loop is CASSLTSGRANEQFF. In nucleotides, the CDR3 is TGTGCCAGCAGCTTGACTAGCGGGAGGGCCAATGAGCAGTTCTTC. The chain uses TRBV7-2 and TRBJ2-1, with 14 bases matching TRBD2. The CDR3 consists of 15 residues. Germline V gene data show CDR1 as SGHTA and CDR2 as FQGNSA. J gave up 6 bases and V 3 bases, and 1 base lay outside the gene matches.

This chain connects TRBV7-2 to TRBJ2-6; 7 bases are a match to TRBD1. The V gene's germline CDR1 is SGHTA and CDR2 FQGNSA. The CDR3 spans 15 residues. V lost 5 bases, J lost 4 bases, and 5 bases stayed unmatched. The CDR3 protein is CASSRDRTGANVLTF. CDR3 coding DNA: TGTGCCAGCAGCCGGGACAGAACCGGGGCCAACGTCCTGACTTTC.

The genes are TRBV28 and TRBJ2-1; no definite D call. Trimming removed 4 bases from V and 8 bases from J, with 12 bases in between. CDR3 length: 13 residues. CDR1 is MDHEN and CDR2 is SYDVKM in the germline V gene. CDR3 sequence: CASSSVPVHEQFF. CDR3 nucleotide sequence: TGTGCCAGCAGTTCGGTCCCGGTGCATGAGCAGTTCTTC.

The chain links TRBV6-6 to TRBJ2-3, with D possibly matching TRBD2 (5 bases). The CDR3 covers 15 residues. Trimming shortened V by 5 bases and J by 2 bases, and 14 bases separated the two germline ends. Germline CDR1 is MNHNY and CDR2 is SVGAGI (reference sequence). CDR3 nucleotide sequence: TGTGCCAGCAGTGTGGCGGGCAGCATCACAGATACGCAGTATTTT. Translated, it gives CASSVAGSITDTQYF.